The table lists the clone carrying this T cell receptor beta chain with a few counts. As yet, its antigen is unknown. The sample comes from a study of response to subunit inactivated influenza vaccine. Study observations and caveats: Only a handful of new T cells, the authors suggested, are recruited with each seasonal influenza vaccination.

Trimming removed 4 bases from V and 9 bases from J; junction bases left unmatched: 13. The CDR3 has 16 residues. TCRdb independently ran MiXCR on the RT-PCR reads; one entry per CDR3 protein. Of some 600,000 distinct CDR3 sequences in the sample, about 14% were seen once. The sequencing used PBMCs from blood, collected 14 days before vaccination. The TCR comes from a man in his fifties who received an inactivated influenza vaccine. The chain recombines TRBV12-3 or TRBV12-4 with TRBJ2-1; TRBD1 matches at 9 bases. CDR3 DNA sequence: TGTGCCAGCAGTTCTCCTTGGACAGGGGAGGGAGGTGAGCAGTTCTTC. The encoded protein is CASSSPWTGEGGEQFF.